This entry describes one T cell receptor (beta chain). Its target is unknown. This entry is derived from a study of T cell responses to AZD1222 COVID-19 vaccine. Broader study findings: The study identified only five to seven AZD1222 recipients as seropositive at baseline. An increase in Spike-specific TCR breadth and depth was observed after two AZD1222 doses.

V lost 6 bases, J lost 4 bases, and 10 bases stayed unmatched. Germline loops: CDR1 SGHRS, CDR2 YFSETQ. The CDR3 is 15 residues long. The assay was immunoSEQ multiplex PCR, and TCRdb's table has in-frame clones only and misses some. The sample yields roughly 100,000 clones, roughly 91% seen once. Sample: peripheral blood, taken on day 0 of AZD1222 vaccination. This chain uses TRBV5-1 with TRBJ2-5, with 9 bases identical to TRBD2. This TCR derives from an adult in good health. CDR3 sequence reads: CASTQRAGGGETQYF. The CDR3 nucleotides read TGCGCCAGCACCCAGAGGGCGGGAGGGGGAGAGACCCAGTACTTC.